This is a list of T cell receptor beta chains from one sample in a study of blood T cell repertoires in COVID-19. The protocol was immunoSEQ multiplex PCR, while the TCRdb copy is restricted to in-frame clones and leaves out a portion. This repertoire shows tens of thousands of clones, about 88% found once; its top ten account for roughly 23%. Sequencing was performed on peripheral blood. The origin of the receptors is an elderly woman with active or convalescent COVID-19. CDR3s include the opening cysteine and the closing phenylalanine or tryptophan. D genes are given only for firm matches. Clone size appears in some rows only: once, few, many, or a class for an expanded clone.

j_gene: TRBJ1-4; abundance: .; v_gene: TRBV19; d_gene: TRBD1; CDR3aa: CARKGAATNEKLFF; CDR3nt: TGTGCCAGGAAGGGGGCTGCAACTAATGAAAAACTGTTTTTT
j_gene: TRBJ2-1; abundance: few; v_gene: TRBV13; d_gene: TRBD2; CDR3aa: CASTSGGPYNEQFF; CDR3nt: TGTGCCAGTACTAGCGGGGGCCCCTACAATGAGCAGTTCTTC
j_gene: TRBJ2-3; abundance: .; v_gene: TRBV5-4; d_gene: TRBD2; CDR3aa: CASSWGTSGGARDTQYF; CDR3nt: TGTGCCAGCAGCTGGGGGACTAGCGGGGGGGCACGAGATACGCAGTATTTT
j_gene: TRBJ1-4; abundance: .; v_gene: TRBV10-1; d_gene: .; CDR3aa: CASREAGINEKLFF; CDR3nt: TGCGCCAGCAGGGAGGCAGGGATTAATGAAAAACTGTTTTTT
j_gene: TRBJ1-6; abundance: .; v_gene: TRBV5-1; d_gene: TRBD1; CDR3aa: CASSRDRGPEPLHF; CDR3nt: TGCGCCAGCAGCCGGGACAGGGGGCCCGAACCCCTCCACTTT
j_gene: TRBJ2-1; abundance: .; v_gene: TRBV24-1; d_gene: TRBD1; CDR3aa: CATSDAIGQEKYNEQFF; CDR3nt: TGTGCCACCAGTGACGCCATTGGACAGGAGAAATACAATGAGCAGTTCTTC
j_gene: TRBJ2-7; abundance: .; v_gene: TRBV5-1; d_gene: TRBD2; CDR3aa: CASSLGTRGGVAYEQYF; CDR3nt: TGCGCCAGCAGCTTGGGGACTCGCGGGGGGGTGGCCTACGAGCAGTACTTC
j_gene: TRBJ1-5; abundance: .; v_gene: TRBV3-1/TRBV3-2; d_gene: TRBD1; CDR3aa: CASSLQGRNQPQHF; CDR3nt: TGTGCCAGCAGTCTACAGGGGAGGAATCAGCCCCAGCATTTT
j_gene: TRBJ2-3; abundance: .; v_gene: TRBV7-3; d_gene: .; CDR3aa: CASSSSRTDTQYF; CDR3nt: TGTGCCAGCAGCTCCTCGAGGACAGATACGCAGTATTTT
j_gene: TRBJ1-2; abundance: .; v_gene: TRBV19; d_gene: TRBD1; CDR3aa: CASSRTGASVDYTF; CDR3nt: TGTGCCAGTAGTAGAACAGGGGCCTCGGTAGACTACACCTTC
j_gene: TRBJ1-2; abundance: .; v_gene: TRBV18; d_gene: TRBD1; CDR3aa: CASSATRGSYGYTF; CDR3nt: TGTGCCAGCTCAGCTACCAGGGGGTCCTATGGCTACACCTTC
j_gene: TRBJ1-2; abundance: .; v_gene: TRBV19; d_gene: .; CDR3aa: CASSIGDLLPNYGYTF; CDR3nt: TGTGCCAGTAGTATCGGGGACTTGCTCCCTAACTATGGCTACACCTTC
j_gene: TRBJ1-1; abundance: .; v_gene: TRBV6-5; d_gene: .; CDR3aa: CASRGAGRAFF; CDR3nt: TGTGCCAGCAGAGGGGCCGGGAGGGCTTTCTTT
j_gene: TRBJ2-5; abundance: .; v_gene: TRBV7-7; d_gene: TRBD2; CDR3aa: CASSSRTSGGFQETQYF; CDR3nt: TGTGCCAGCAGCTCGAGGACTAGCGGGGGGTTCCAAGAGACCCAGTACTTC
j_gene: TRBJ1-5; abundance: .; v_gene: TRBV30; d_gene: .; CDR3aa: CAWSAAGDQPQHF; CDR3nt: TGTGCCTGGAGTGCGGCAGGGGATCAGCCCCAGCATTTT
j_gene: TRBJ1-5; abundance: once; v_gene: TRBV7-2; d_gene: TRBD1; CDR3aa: CASSTGQGRRQPQHF; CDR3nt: TGTGCCAGCAGCACCGGACAGGGGCGGCGGCAGCCCCAGCATTTT
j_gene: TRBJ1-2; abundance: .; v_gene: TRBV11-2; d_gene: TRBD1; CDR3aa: CASSLDRTGKYGYTF; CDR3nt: TGTGCCAGCAGCTTAGATCGGACAGGGAAGTATGGCTACACCTTC
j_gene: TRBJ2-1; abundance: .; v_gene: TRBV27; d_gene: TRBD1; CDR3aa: CASSDPGQGIFYNEQFF; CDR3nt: TGTGCCAGCAGTGACCCGGGACAGGGGATTTTCTACAATGAGCAGTTCTTC
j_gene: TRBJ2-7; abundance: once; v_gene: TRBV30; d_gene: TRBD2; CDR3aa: CAWGRTSGGPYEQYF; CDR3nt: TGTGCCTGGGGACGGACTAGCGGGGGACCTTACGAGCAGTACTTC
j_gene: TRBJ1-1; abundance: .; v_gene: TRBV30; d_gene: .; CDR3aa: CAWSLGDEAFF; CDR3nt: TGTGCCTGGAGTCTTGGAGATGAAGCTTTCTTT
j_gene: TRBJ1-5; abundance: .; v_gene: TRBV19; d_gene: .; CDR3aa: CASSILQQPQHF; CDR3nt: TGTGCCAGTAGTATTCTTCAGCAGCCCCAGCATTTT
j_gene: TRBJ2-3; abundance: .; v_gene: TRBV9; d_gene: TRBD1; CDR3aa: CASSPRTGPPSTDTQYF; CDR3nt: TGTGCCAGCAGCCCAAGGACAGGCCCCCCTAGCACAGATACGCAGTATTTT
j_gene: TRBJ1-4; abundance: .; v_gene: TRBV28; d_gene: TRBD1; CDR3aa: CASSSRQGADEKLFF; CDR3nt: TGTGCCAGCAGTTCTCGACAGGGAGCAGATGAAAAACTGTTTTTT
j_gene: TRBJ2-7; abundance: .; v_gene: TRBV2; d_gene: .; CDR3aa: CASSPSSYEQYF; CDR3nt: TGTGCCAGCTCTCCTAGCTCCTACGAGCAGTACTTC
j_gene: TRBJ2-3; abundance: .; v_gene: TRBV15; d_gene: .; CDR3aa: CATSRDLKDTQYF; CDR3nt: TGTGCCACCAGCAGAGATCTTAAAGATACGCAGTATTTT
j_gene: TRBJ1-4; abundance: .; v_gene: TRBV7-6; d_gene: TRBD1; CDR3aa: CASSLKAQGAGRSNEKLFF; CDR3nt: TGTGCCAGCAGCTTAAAGGCCCAGGGGGCGGGGAGGTCTAATGAAAAACTGTTTTTT
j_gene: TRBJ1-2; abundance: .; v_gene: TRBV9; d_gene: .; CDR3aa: CASSVYPQTVNYGYTF; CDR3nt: TGTGCCAGCAGCGTATATCCCCAGACAGTTAACTATGGCTACACCTTC
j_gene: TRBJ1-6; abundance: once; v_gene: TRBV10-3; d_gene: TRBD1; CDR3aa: CAISEATGSDSPLHF; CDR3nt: TGTGCCATCAGTGAGGCGACAGGGTCGGATTCACCCCTCCACTTT
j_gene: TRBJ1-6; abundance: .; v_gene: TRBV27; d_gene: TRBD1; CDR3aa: CASSPWTGYDNSPLHF; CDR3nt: TGTGCCAGCAGTCCATGGACAGGGTACGATAATTCACCCCTCCACTTT
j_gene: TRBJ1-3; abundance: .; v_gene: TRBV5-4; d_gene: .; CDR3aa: CASSFSGKGNTIYF; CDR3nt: TGTGCCAGCAGCTTCTCCGGGAAAGGAAACACCATATATTTT
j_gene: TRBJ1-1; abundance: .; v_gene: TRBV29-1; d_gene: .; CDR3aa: CSVLTDWGTEAFF; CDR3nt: TGCAGCGTTCTGACAGACTGGGGCACTGAAGCTTTCTTT
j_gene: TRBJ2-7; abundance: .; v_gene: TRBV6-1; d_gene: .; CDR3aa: CASSELRGKQYF; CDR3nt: TGTGCCAGCAGTGAATTAAGGGGTAAGCAGTACTTC
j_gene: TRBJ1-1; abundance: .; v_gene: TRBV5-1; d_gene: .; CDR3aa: CASSLGQTNTEAFF; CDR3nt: TGCGCCAGCAGCTTGGGACAGACGAACACTGAAGCTTTCTTT
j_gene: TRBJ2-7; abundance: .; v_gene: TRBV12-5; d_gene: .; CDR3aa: CASGSHYEQYF; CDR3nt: TGTGCTAGTGGCTCACATTACGAGCAGTACTTC
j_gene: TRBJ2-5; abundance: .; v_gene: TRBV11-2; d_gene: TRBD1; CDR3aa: CASSLRGTGWETQYF; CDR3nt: TGTGCCAGCAGCTTACGCGGGACAGGGTGGGAGACCCAGTACTTC
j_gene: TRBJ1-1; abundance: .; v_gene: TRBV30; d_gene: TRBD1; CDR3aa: CAWSPTDRARTPEAFF; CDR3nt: TGTGCCTGGAGTCCGACGGACAGGGCTAGAACCCCTGAAGCTTTCTTT
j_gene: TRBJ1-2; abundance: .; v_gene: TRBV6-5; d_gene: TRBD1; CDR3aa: CASTLRGHYGYTF; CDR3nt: TGTGCCAGCACCCTAAGGGGGCACTATGGCTACACCTTC
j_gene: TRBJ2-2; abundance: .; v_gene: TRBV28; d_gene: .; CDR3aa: CASTSQSQELFF; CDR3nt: TGTGCCAGCACCTCCCAGTCCCAGGAGCTGTTTTTT
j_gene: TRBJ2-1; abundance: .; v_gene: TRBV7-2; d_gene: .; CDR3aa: CASSLAVNEQFF; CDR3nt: TGTGCCAGCAGCTTAGCCGTGAATGAGCAGTTCTTC
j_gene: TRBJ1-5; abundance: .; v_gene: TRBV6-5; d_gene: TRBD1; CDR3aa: CASRHLGQGGQPQHF; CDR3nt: TGTGCCAGCAGACACCTAGGACAGGGAGGACAGCCCCAGCATTTT
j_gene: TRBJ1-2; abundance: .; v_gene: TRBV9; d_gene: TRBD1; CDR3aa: CASSVGQGVAYGYTF; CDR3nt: TGTGCCAGCAGCGTAGGACAGGGGGTCGCCTATGGCTACACCTTC
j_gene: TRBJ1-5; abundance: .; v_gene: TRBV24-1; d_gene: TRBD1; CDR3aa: CATSDSPGQGVSSNQPQHF; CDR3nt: TGTGCCACCAGTGATTCCCCAGGACAGGGCGTCTCCAGCAATCAGCCCCAGCATTTT
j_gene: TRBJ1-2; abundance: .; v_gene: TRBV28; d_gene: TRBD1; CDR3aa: CANSGGPDYGYTF; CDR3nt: TGTGCCAACTCAGGGGGGCCAGACTATGGCTACACCTTC
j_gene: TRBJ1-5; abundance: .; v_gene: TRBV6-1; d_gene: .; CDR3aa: CASSEGQGSTNQPQHF; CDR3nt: TGTGCCAGCAGTGAGGGGCAGGGGAGCACAAATCAGCCCCAGCATTTT
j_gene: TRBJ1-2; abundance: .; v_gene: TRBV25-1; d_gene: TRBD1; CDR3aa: CASSVSGGNYGYTF; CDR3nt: TGTGCCAGCAGTGTGTCAGGGGGTAACTATGGCTACACCTTC
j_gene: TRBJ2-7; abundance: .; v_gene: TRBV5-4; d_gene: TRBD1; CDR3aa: CASSSLGTGFYEQYF; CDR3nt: TGTGCCAGCAGCTCCTTGGGGACAGGGTTCTACGAGCAGTACTTC
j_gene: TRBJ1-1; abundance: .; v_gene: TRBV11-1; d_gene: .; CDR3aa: CASSTRSNTEAFF; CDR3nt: TGTGCCAGCAGCACGAGATCGAACACTGAAGCTTTCTTT
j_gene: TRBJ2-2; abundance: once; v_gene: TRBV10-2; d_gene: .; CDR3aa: CASRGDLYTGELFF; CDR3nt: TGCGCCAGCAGAGGGGACTTGTACACCGGGGAGCTGTTTTTT
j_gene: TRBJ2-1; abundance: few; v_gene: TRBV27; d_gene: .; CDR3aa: CASSLSGPYNEQFF; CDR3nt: TGTGCCAGCAGTTTATCGGGCCCCTACAATGAGCAGTTCTTC
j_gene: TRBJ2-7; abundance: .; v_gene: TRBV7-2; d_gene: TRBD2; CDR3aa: CASSLGGGLYEQYF; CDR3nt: TGTGCCAGCAGCTTAGGCGGGGGTCTCTACGAGCAGTACTTC
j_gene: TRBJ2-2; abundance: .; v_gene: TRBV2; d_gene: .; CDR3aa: CASSESGGRGTGELFF; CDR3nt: TGTGCCAGCAGTGAATCCGGGGGTCGGGGGACCGGGGAGCTGTTTTTT
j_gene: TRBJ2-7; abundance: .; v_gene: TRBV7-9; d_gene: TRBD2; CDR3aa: CASSQLAGGPYEQYF; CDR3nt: TGTGCCAGCAGCCAGCTAGCGGGGGGACCCTACGAGCAGTACTTC
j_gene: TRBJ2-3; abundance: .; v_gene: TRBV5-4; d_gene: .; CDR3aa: CASSLETSRSDTQYF; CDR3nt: TGTGCCAGCAGCTTGGAAACTAGCCGTTCAGATACGCAGTATTTT
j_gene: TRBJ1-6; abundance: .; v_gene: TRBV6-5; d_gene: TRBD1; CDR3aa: CASRAGTGNNSPLHF; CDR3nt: TGTGCCAGCAGAGCGGGGACAGGGAATAATTCACCCCTCCACTTT
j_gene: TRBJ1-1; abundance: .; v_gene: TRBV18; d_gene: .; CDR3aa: CASSSEGNTEAFF; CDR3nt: TGTGCCAGCTCAAGTGAGGGAAACACTGAAGCTTTCTTT
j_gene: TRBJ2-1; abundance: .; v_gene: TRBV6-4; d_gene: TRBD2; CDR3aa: CASSDSKGLAGDNEQFF; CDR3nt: TGTGCCAGCAGTGACTCAAAAGGACTAGCGGGGGACAATGAGCAGTTCTTC
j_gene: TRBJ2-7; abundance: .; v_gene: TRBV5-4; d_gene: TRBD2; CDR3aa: CASSLGLAGGYEQYF; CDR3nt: TGTGCCAGCAGCTTGGGACTAGCGGGGGGCTACGAGCAGTACTTC
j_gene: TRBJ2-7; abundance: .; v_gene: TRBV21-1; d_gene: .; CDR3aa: CASSNPLIRHWEIYEQYF; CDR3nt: TGTGCCAGCAGCAATCCCCTCATCCGGCATTGGGAGATCTACGAGCAGTACTTC
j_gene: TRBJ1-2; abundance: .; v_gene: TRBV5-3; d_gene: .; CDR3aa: CARSFRPGVGGYTF; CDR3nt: TGTGCCAGAAGCTTCCGGCCCGGGGTGGGAGGCTACACCTTC
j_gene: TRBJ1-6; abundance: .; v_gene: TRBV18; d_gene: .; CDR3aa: CASSNSVGGDSPLHF; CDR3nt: TGTGCCAGCTCAAACAGCGTTGGGGGGGATTCACCCCTCCACTTT